This T cell receptor (beta chain) comes out of a study of cytomegalovirus exposure and HLA in healthy donors. Study findings and constraints: The authors confirmed in vitro that three CMV-associated chains were specific for CMV antigens.

Concerning this clone itself: Its antigen remains unknown.

Primers included in the PCR were 60 Vbeta and 13 Jbeta primers. Study processing details: An analysis that came later counted 80 million or so unique TCR beta chains, 10 million to 11 million shared. Method: immunoSEQ multiplex PCR; TCRdb's copy keeps in-frame clones and lacks some. V, J and clone size are those of that table, while D and trimming were read from the DNA. The sample records about 120,000 clones, over 70% being singletons. CDR3 length: 17 amino acids. With 4 bases removed from V and 0 bases from J, the gap between germline ends came to 16 bases. The sequence came from a woman in her thirties or forties in good health and CMV-seropositive. Sequenced input: PBMCs. V and J are TRBV23-1 and TRBJ2-1; D possibly corresponds to TRBD2 (5 bases). TRBV23-1 is flagged as an ORF with uncertain function. The CDR3 DNA reads TGCGCCAGCAGTCCCAACGTCGGGAATGGCTCCTACAATGAGCAGTTCTTC. Residues: CASSPNVGNGSYNEQFF.